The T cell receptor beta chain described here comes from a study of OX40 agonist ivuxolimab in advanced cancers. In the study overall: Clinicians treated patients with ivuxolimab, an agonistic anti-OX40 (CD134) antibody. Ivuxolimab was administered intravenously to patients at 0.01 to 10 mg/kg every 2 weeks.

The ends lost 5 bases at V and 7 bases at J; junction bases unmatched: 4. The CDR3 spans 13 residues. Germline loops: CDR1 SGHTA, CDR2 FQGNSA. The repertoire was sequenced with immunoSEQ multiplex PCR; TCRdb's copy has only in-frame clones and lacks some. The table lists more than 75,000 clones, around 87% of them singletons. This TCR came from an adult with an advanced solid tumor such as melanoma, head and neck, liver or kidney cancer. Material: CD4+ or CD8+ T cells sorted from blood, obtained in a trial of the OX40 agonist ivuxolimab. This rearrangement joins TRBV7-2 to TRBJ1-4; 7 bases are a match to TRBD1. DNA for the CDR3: TGTGCCAGCAGCATCGGGACAGTTGAAAAACTGTTTTTT. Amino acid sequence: CASSIGTVEKLFF.